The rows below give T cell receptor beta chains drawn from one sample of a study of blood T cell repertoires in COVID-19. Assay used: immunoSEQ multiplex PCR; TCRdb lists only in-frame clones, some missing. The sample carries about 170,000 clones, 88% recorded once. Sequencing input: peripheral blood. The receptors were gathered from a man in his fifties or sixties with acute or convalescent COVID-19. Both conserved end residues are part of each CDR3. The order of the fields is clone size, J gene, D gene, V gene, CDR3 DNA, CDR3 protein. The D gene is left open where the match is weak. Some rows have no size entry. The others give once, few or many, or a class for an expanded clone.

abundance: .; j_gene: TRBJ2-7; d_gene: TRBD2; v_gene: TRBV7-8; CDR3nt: TGTGCCAGCAGGCTAGCGGGAGTTCACGAGCAGTACTTC; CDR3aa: CASRLAGVHEQYF
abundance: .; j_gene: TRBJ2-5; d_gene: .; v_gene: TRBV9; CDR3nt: TGTGCCAGCAGCGTAGATGGGCATCCCCAAGAGACCCAGTACTTC; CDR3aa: CASSVDGHPQETQYF
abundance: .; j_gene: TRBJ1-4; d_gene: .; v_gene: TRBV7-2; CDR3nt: TGTGCCAGCAGCGCACGCCGTCGGGGGGGCCGGGAAAAACTGTTTTTT; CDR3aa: CASSARRRGGREKLFF
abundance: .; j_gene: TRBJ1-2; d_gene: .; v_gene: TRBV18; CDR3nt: TGTGCCAGCTCTCAGACAGCTAACTATGGCTACACCTTC; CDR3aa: CASSQTANYGYTF
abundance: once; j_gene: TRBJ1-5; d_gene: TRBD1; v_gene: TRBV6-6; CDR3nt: TGTGCCAGCAGTCCCAGGGGGGACAATCAGCCCCAGCATTTT; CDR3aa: CASSPRGDNQPQHF
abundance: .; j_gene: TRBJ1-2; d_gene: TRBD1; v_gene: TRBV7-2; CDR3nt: TGTGCCAGCAGCTTAGGGGCAGGGGGTAGTTTTGGCTACACCTTC; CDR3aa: CASSLGAGGSFGYTF
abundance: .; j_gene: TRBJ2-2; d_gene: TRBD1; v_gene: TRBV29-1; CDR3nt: TGCAGCGTTGGCCGGGACAGGGGGCAGGGCACCGGGGAGCTGTTTTTT; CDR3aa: CSVGRDRGQGTGELFF
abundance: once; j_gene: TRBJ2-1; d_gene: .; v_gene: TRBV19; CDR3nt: TGTGCCAGTAGTTTGAAGCAGGGTGATGAGCAGTTCTTC; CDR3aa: CASSLKQGDEQFF
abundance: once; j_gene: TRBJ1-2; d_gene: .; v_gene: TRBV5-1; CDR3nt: TGCGCCAGCAGCCTCACAACCCGTACAGAAGTAGGCTATGGCTACACCTTC; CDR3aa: CASSLTTRTEVGYGYTF
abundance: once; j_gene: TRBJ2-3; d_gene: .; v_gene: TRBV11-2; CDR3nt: TGTGCCAGCAGCTTAGATCGGGGAGATACGCAGTATTTT; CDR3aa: CASSLDRGDTQYF
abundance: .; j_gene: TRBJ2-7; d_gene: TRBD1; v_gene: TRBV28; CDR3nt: TGTGCCAGCAGTTTCTTGGGGGACAGGGGGCTTGGCGAGCAGTACTTC; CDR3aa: CASSFLGDRGLGEQYF
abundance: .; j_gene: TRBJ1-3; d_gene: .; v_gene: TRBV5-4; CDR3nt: TGTGCCAGCAGCGTAGACAGGTACTCTGGAAACACCATATATTTT; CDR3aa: CASSVDRYSGNTIYF
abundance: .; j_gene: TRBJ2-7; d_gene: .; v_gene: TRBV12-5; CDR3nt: TGTGCTAGTGGTTTGCGGTACGAGCAGTACTTC; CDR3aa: CASGLRYEQYF
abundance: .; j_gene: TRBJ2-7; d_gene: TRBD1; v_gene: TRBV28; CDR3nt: TGTGCCAGCAGTTCCCCACAGGGGGCTTCCTACGAGCAGTACTTC; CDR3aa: CASSSPQGASYEQYF
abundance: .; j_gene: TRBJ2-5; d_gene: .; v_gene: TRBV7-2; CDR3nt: TGTGCCAGCAGCTTAGGAATCCAGTCCTCCTTCCCCCAGTACTTC; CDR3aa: CASSLGIQSSFPQYF
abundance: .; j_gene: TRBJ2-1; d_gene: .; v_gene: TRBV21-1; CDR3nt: TGTGCCAGCAGCACCGGGGGATCCTACAATGAGCAGTTCTTC; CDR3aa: CASSTGGSYNEQFF
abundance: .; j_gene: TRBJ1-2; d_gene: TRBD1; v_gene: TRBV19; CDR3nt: TGTGCCAGTAGTAGGGACAGCTCCTATGGCTACACCTTC; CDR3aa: CASSRDSSYGYTF
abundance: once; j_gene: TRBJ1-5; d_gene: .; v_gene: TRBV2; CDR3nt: TGTGCCAGCAGTGATCAAGGGGCCTCAATTCAGCCCCAGCATTTT; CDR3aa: CASSDQGASIQPQHF
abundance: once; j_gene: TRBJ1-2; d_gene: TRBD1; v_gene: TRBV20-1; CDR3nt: TGCAGTGCTAAGACAGGGAATGGCTACACCTTC; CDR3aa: CSAKTGNGYTF
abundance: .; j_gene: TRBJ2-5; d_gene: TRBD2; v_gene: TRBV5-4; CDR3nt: TGTGCCAGCAGCTTGGTTCCTAGCGGGGGTCAAGAGACCCAGTACTTC; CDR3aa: CASSLVPSGGQETQYF
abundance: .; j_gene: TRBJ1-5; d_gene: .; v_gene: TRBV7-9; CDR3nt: TGTGCCAGCAGCTTAGAGGGGACAATGGGACAGCCCCAGCATTTT; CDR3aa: CASSLEGTMGQPQHF
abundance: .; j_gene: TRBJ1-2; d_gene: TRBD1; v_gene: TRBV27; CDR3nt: TGTGCCAGCAGTTTGTCGACAGGGGCCTATGGCTACACCTTC; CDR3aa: CASSLSTGAYGYTF
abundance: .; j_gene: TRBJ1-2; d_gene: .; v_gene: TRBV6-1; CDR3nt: TGTGCCAGCAGTGAAGTGGCAGGGGTACAGGGCTACACCTTC; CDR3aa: CASSEVAGVQGYTF
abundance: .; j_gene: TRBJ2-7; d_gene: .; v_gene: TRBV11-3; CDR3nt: TGTGCCAGCAGCTTATCGAGGGCCTCCTACGAGCAGTACTTC; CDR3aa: CASSLSRASYEQYF
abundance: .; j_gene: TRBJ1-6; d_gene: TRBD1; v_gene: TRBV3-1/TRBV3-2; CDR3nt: TGTGCCAGCAGACCGGGACAGGGGGCTTTAAATTCACCCCTCCACTTT; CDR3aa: CASRPGQGALNSPLHF
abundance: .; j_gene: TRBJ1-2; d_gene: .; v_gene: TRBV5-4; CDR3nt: TGTGCCAGCAGCTTGTTTGTTACAGCCGGTGGCTACACCTTC; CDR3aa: CASSLFVTAGGYTF